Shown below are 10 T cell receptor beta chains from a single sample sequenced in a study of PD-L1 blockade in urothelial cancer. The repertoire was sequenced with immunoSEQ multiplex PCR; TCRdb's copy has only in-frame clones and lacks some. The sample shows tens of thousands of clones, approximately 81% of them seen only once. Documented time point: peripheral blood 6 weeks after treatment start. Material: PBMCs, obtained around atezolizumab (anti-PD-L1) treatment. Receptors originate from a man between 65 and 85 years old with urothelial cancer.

For the CDR3, the DNA is TGTGCCAGCAGTGAAGTTTTTACTAGCTCCTACAATGAGCAGTTCTTC. Its translation is CASSEVFTSSYNEQFF. J is TRBJ2-1 and V is TRBV25-1, with a tentative D call TRBD2 (5 bases). The CDR3 length is 16 residues. Germline lookup yields CDR1 MGHDK and CDR2 SYGVNS. V gave up 2 bases and J gave up 0 bases, with 11 bases separating them.

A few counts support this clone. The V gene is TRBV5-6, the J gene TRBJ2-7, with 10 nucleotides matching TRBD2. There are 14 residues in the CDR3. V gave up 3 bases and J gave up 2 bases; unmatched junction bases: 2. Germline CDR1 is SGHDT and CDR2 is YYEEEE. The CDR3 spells CASSSGLATYEQYF. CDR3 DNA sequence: TGTGCCAGCAGCTCGGGACTAGCGACCTACGAGCAGTACTTC.

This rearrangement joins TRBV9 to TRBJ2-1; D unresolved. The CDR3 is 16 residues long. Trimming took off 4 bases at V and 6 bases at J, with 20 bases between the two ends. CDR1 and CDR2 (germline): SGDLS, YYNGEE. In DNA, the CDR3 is TGTGCCAGCAGCCCCCACCGGAGCCTCAGCCCCAATGAGCAGTTCTTC. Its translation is CASSPHRSLSPNEQFF.

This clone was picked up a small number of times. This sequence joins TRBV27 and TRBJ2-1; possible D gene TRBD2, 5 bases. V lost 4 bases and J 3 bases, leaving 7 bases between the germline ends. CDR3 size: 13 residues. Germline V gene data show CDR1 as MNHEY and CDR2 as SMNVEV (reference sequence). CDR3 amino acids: CASSSRDYNEQFF. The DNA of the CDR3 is TGTGCCAGCAGTTCCCGGGACTACAATGAGCAGTTCTTC.

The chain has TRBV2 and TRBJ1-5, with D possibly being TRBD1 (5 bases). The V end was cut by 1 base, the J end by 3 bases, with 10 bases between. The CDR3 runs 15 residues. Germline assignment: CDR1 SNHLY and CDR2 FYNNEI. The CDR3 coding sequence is TGTGCCAGCAGTGAAGGTGGGGCTAACAATCAGCCCCAGCATTTT. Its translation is CASSEGGANNQPQHF.

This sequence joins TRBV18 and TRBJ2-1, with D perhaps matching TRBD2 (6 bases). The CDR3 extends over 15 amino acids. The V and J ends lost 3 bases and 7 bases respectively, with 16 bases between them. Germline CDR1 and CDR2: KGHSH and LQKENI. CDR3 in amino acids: CASSPQGPGGNEQFF. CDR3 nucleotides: TGTGCCAGCTCACCGCAAGGACCTGGGGGGAATGAGCAGTTCTTC.

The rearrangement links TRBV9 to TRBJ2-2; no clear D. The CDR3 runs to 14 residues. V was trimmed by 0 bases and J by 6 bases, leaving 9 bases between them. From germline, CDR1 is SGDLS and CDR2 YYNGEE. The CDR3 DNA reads TGTGCCAGCAGCGTAGGTACTGGTCCCGGGGAGCTGTTTTTT. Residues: CASSVGTGPGELFF.

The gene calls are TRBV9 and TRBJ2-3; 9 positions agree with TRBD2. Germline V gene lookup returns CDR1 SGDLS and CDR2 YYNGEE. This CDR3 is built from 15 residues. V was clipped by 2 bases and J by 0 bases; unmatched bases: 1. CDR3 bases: TGTGCCAGCAGCGTCACTAGCGGGAGCACAGATACGCAGTATTTT. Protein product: CASSVTSGSTDTQYF.

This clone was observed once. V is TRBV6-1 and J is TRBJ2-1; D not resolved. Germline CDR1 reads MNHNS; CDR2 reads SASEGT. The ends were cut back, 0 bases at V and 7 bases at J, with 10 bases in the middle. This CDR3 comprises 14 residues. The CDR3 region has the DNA TGTGCCAGCAGTGAAGCTGTAGAAGTAAATGAGCAGTTCTTC. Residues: CASSEAVEVNEQFF.

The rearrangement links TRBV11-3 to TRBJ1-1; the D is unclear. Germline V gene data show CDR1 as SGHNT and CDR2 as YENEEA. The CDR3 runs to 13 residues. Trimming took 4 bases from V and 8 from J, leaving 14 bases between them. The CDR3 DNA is TGTGCCAGCAGCTCACCCCGACATCGAGAAGCTTTCTTT. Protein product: CASSSPRHREAFF.